The 22 T cell receptor beta chains presented below share a single source sample, sequenced in a study of beta chain features in type 1 diabetes. Expressed TCRB transcripts were sequenced because the entire RNA isolate underwent reverse transcription. TCRdb keeps only in-frame clones here, not all; method: immunoSEQ multiplex PCR. The sample has a few hundred thousand clones, 14% seen once. The sequencing sample was made of central memory CD4+ T cells from blood. The receptors stem from a young man in good health.

V usage is TRBV2 and J usage is TRBJ2-1; D is uncertain. The CDR3 consists of 14 residues. V gave up 4 bases and J gave up 8 bases, with 15 bases separating them. CDR1 is SNHLY and CDR2 is FYNNEI in the germline V gene. CDR3 sequence reads: CASSVGSVGHEQFF. DNA of the CDR3: TGTGCCAGCAGTGTAGGTTCGGTAGGCCATGAGCAGTTCTTC.

This rearrangement joins TRBV5-6 to TRBJ2-1; unclear D gene. V was pared by 4 bases and J by 8 bases, with 7 bases between. The germline gives CDR1 SGHDT, CDR2 YYEEEE. The CDR3 spans 11 residues. CDR3 residues: CASSIVDEQFF. CDR3 DNA sequence: TGTGCCAGCAGCATAGTAGATGAGCAGTTCTTC.

The chain couples TRBV12-5 to TRBJ2-7; D is undetermined. V was cut by 2 bases and J by 4 bases, with 6 bases left in between. The CDR3 contains 12 residues. CDR1 and CDR2 from the germline V gene are LGHNT and FRNRAP. The CDR3 loop reads CASGLFAYEQYF. The CDR3 coding sequence is TGTGCTAGTGGTTTGTTCGCGTACGAGCAGTACTTC.

This clone was seen only a few times. This chain links TRBV15 with TRBJ1-2; TRBD1 is a possible D gene (6 bases). The ends were cut back, 3 bases at V and 3 bases at J, with 11 bases in the middle. CDR3 size: 14 residues. Germline CDR1 is LNHNV and CDR2 is YYDKDF (reference sequence). For the CDR3, the DNA is TGTGCCACCAGCAGGGACAGCTATGACTATGGCTACACCTTC. Its translation: CATSRDSYDYGYTF.

The chain has TRBV19 and TRBJ1-2; the match to TRBD1 covers 7 bases. CDR1 is LNHDA and CDR2 is SQIVND in the germline V gene (reference sequence). Losses at the gene ends were 3 bases for V and 6 bases for J; bases not matched to a gene: 10. CDR3 length: 15 amino acids. The CDR3 bases are TGTGCCAGTAGTATGGCGGTAGGGGGCGGTGATGGCTACACCTTC. It is translated as CASSMAVGGGDGYTF.

V usage is TRBV6-5 and J usage is TRBJ1-5; TRBD1 matches 9 bases. From germline, CDR1 is MNHEY and CDR2 SVGAGI. V was clipped by 6 bases and J by 8 bases; unmatched bases: 5. This CDR3 contains 13 residues. CDR3 sequence reads: CASSPGQGKPQHF. The DNA for the CDR3 is TGTGCCAGCAGCCCGGGACAGGGAAAGCCCCAGCATTTT.

This clone was observed a few times. The chain recombines TRBV10-3 with TRBJ2-1, with D possibly matching TRBD2 (6 bases). The CDR3 is made up of 17 amino acids. Germline V gene sequence: CDR1 ENHRY, CDR2 SYGVKD. V lost 4 bases and J 0 bases, leaving 16 bases between the germline ends. DNA of the CDR3: TGTGCCATCAGTGTGCGGGACGGACAAACCTCCTACAATGAGCAGTTCTTC. This sequence encodes CAISVRDGQTSYNEQFF.

This clone turned up a few times. J is TRBJ1-1 and V is TRBV29-1; no clear D. Trimming took 4 bases from V and 4 from J, leaving 13 bases between them. The germline V gene has CDR1 SQVTM and CDR2 ANQGSEA. This CDR3 has 13 amino acids. The CDR3 DNA follows: TGCAGCGTTGTAGGTCCGTGGAGCACTGAAGCTTTCTTT. Translated: CSVVGPWSTEAFF.

This chain connects TRBV5-6 to TRBJ2-7, with TRBD1 identical over 9 bases. The length of the CDR3 is 16 residues. Germline V gives CDR1 SGHDT, CDR2 YYEEEE. V dropped 0 bases and J dropped 9; count of bases not matched to a gene: 13. The CDR3: CASSLAMGTGRAAQYF. The CDR3 DNA sequence: TGTGCCAGCAGCTTGGCCATGGGGACAGGGCGAGCGGCGCAGTACTTC.

The V and J genes are TRBV5-4 and TRBJ1-6, with 9 nucleotides matching TRBD1. This CDR3 has 15 residues. V was clipped by 3 bases and J by 8 bases; unmatched bases: 6. The germline V gene has CDR1 SGHNT and CDR2 YYREEE (reference sequence). The CDR3: CASSSGTGRHSPLHF. The CDR3 bases are TGTGCCAGCAGCTCCGGGACAGGGAGGCATTCACCCCTCCACTTT.

This clone was found many times. Other DNA sequences of this sample code for an identical CDR3. CDR3 DNA: TGTGCCAGCAGCTTATTCGATGAGCAGTTCTTC. Its protein product is CASSLFDEQFF. The chain recombines TRBV11-3 with TRBJ2-1, with no clear D. Per the germline V gene, CDR1 is SGHNT and CDR2 is YENEEA. The CDR3 length is 11 residues. V was pared by 2 bases and J by 8 bases, with 4 bases between.

This clone turned up a few times. The chain links TRBV6-5 to TRBJ1-2, with D perhaps TRBD1 (5 bases). This CDR3 comprises 13 residues. In germline, CDR1 is MNHEY, CDR2 SVGAGI. The V end lost 5 bases, the J end lost 6 bases, and 13 bases lay between the germline ends. CDR3 sequence (DNA): TGTGCCAGCAGTCCCCCCCGGGGGGATGGCTACACCTTC. Residues: CASSPPRGDGYTF.

Written as DNA, the CDR3 is TGCGCCAGCAGCTTGGAGGGACATGAGCAGTTCTTC. It yields the protein CASSLEGHEQFF. V and J are TRBV5-1 and TRBJ2-1, with D perhaps given as TRBD1 or TRBD2 (5 bases each). Germline loops: CDR1 SGHRS, CDR2 YFSETQ. The ends were cut back, 0 bases at V and 8 bases at J, with 6 bases in the middle. The CDR3 runs to 12 residues.

This clone turned up a few times. Other DNA sequences of this sample code for an identical CDR3. The chain is built from TRBV7-9 and TRBJ1-1, with 9 nucleotides matching TRBD1. Germline CDR1 SEHNR, CDR2 FQNEAQ (reference sequence). V lost 3 bases and J lost 2; bases outside the gene matches: 1. The CDR3 spans 14 residues. CDR3 residues: CASSLGQGNTEAFF. In DNA form, the CDR3 reads TGTGCCAGCAGCTTGGGACAGGGAAACACTGAAGCTTTCTTT.

At least ten counts were recorded for this clone. V and J are TRBV5-6 and TRBJ2-1; D may be TRBD2 (6 bases). CDR3 size: 14 residues. Trimming stripped 5 bases from V and 15 bases from J, with 24 bases between. Germline CDR1 SGHDT, CDR2 YYEEEE. The DNA for the CDR3 is TGTGCCAGCAGTTCGAACTTTCGCCCGGGACTGGGGTTCTTC. Protein product: CASSSNFRPGLGFF.

This clone was seen only a few times. CDR3 coding DNA: TGTGCCAGCAGAACCGGGACAGGGGTACCGGGGGAGCTGTTTTTT. It encodes CASRTGTGVPGELFF. The chain has TRBV6-6 and TRBJ2-2, with 10 bases fitting TRBD1. The CDR3 sequence is 15 residues long. Trimming took 6 bases from V and 8 from J; bases not matched to a gene: 9. CDR1 and CDR2 from the germline V gene are MNHNY and SVGAGI (reference sequence).

This clone appeared a few times. The rearrangement uses TRBV7-9 and TRBJ2-1; 7 nucleotides align to TRBD2. CDR1 and CDR2 from the germline V gene are SEHNR and FQNEAQ (reference sequence). This CDR3 is built from 16 residues. Trimming at V came to 4 bases and at J to 8 bases, leaving 14 bases not matched to a gene. CDR3 protein: CASSSPWGGPRDEQFF. As DNA, the CDR3 is TGTGCCAGCAGCTCCCCTTGGGGGGGACCCCGGGATGAGCAGTTCTTC.

V is TRBV29-1 and J is TRBJ1-2; D might be TRBD1 (5 bases). Germline CDR1 and CDR2: SQVTM and ANQGSEA. This CDR3 has 14 residues. V was pared by 0 bases and J by 13 bases, with 21 bases between. The DNA for the CDR3 is TGCAGCGTTGAAGACCCTCCGGGACTTTTAGGGTCCACCTTC. This encodes CSVEDPPGLLGSTF.

This chain connects TRBV11-3 to TRBJ2-1; D is possibly TRBD1 (6 bases). CDR3 length equals 14 residues. CDR1 and CDR2 (germline): SGHNT, YENEEA. Trimming pared 6 bases from V and 3 bases from J, leaving 12 bases between. CDR3 sequence (DNA): TGTGCCAGCAGTTTTACAGGGAACTACAATGAGCAGTTCTTC. Its protein is CASSFTGNYNEQFF.

This clone was seen a few times. The V gene is TRBV30, the J gene TRBJ2-1, with D perhaps assigned TRBD1 or TRBD2 (5 bases each). Trimming removed 7 bases at V and 6 bases at J, with 19 bases between. Germline V gives CDR1 GTSNPN, CDR2 SVGIG (reference sequence). CDR3 length: 14 amino acids. The CDR3 reads CASQKGPRVNEQFF. For the CDR3, the DNA is TGTGCCTCCCAGAAGGGACCAAGGGTCAATGAGCAGTTCTTC.

The chain carries TRBV7-2 and TRBJ2-1; 7 bases are a match to TRBD2. Germline CDR1 reads SGHTA; CDR2 reads FQGNSA. The length of the CDR3 is 14 residues. The ends lost 0 bases at V and 8 bases at J; junction bases unmatched: 4. The CDR3 loop is CASSLARLADEQFF. The CDR3 DNA follows: TGTGCCAGCAGCTTAGCGCGGCTAGCGGATGAGCAGTTCTTC.

This clone was detected many times. V gene TRBV7-2 combines with J gene TRBJ1-2; D is ambiguous. V lost 6 bases and J 2 bases, leaving 10 bases between the germline ends. The CDR3 runs to 13 residues. Germline V gene lookup returns CDR1 SGHTA and CDR2 FQGNSA. CDR3 protein: CASSPDVNYGYTF. CDR3 nucleotides: TGTGCCAGCAGTCCGGATGTAAACTATGGCTACACCTTC.